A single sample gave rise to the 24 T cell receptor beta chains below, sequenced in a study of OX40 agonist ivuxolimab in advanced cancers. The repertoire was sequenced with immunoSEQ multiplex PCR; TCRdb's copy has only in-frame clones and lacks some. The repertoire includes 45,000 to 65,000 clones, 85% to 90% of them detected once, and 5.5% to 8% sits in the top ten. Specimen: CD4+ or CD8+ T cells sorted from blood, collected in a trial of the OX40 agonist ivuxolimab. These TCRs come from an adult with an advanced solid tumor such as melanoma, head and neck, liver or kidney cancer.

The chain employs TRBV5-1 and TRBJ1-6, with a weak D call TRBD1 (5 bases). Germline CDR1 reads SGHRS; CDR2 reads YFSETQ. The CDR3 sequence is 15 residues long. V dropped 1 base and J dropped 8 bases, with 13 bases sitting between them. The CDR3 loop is CASSLQGRRDSPLHF. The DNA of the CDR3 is TGCGCCAGCAGCTTGCAGGGACGTCGGGATTCACCCCTCCACTTT. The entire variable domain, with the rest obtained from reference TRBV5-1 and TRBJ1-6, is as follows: KAGVTQTPRYLIKTRGQQVTLSCSPISGHRSVSWYQQTPGQGLQFLFEYFSETQRNKGNFPGRFSGRQFSNSRSEMNVSTLELGDSALYLCASSLQGRRDSPLHFGNGTRLTVT.

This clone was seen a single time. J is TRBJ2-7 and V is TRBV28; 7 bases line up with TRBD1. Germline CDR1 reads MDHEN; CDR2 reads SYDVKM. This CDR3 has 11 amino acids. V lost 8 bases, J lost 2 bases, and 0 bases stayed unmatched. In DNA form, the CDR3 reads TGTGCCAGCGGACAGGCCTACGAGCAGTACTTC. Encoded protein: CASGQAYEQYF.

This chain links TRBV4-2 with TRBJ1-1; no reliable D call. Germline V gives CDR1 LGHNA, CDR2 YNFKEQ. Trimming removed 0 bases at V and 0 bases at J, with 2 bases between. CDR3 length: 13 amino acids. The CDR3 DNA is TGTGCCAGCAGCCAAGAAGTGAACACTGAAGCTTTCTTT. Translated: CASSQEVNTEAFF.

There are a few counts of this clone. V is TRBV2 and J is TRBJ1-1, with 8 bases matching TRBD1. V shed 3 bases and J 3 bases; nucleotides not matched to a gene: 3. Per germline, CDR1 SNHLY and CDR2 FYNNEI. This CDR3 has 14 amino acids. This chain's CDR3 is CASSEPGGYTEAFF. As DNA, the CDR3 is TGTGCCAGCAGTGAGCCAGGGGGCTACACTGAAGCTTTCTTT. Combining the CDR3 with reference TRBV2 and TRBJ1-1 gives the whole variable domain EPEVTQTPSHQVTQMGQEVILRCVPISNHLYFYWYRQILGQKVEFLVSFYNNEISEKSEIFDDQFSVERPDGSNFTLKIRSTKLEDSAMYFCASSEPGGYTEAFFGQGTRLTVV.

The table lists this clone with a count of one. Written as DNA, the CDR3 is TGTGCCAGCAGCTTAGCCCCTGTTAGCGGGAGTAACTACAATGAGCAGTTCTTC. Its protein product is CASSLAPVSGSNYNEQFF. V usage is TRBV7-6 and J usage is TRBJ2-1, with 9 bases fitting TRBD2. The V segment lost 0 bases and the J segment 3 bases; nucleotides outside the gene matches: 9. This CDR3 comprises 18 residues. Germline V gene data show CDR1 as SGHVS and CDR2 as FNYEAQ.

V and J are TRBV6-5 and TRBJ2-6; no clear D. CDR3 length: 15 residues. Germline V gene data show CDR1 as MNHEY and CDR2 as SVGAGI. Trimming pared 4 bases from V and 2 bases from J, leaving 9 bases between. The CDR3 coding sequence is TGTGCCAGCAGTTTGGGGAAAGCTGGGGCCAACGTCCTGACTTTC. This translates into CASSLGKAGANVLTF.

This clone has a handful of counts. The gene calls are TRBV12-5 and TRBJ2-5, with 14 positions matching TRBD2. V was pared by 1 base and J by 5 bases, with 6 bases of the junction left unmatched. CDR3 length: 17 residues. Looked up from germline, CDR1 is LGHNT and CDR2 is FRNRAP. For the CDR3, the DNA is TGTGCTAGTGGTTTGGGGGGACTAGCGGGAGTTGACGAGACCCAGTACTTC. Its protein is CASGLGGLAGVDETQYF. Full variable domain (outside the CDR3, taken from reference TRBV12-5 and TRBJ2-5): DARVTQTPRHKVTEMGQEVTMRCQPILGHNTVFWYRQTMMQGLELLAYFRNRAPLDDSGMPKDRFSAEMPDATLATLKIQPSEPRDSAVYFCASGLGGLAGVDETQYFGPGTRLLVL.

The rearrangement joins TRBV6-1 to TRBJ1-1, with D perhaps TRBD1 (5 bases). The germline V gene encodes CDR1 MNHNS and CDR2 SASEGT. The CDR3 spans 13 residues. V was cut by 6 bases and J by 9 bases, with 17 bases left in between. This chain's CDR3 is CASSPLDRFQAFF. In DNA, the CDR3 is TGTGCCAGCAGCCCACTTGACAGATTCCAAGCTTTCTTT.

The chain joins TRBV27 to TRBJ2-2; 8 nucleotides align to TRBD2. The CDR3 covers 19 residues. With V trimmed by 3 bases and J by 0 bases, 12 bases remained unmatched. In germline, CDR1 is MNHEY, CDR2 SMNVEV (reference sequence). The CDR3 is CASSFWGVAGLANTGELFF. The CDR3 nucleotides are TGTGCCAGCAGTTTTTGGGGGGTAGCGGGACTCGCGAACACCGGGGAGCTGTTTTTT.

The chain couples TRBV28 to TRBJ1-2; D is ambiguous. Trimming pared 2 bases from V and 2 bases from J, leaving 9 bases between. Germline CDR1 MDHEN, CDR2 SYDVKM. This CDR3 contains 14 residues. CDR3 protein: CASSLMVTNYGYTF. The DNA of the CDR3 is TGTGCCAGCAGTTTAATGGTCACGAACTATGGCTACACCTTC.

In nucleotides, the CDR3 is TGTGCCAGCAGCCCCGGGACTAGCGGGACCTACGAGCAGTACTTC. Translated, it gives CASSPGTSGTYEQYF. The chain is built from TRBV6-6 and TRBJ2-5; 13 nucleotides line up with TRBD2. Near its end, the DNA agrees better with TRBJ2-7, so the J call may be wrong. Germline V gene sequence: CDR1 MNHNY, CDR2 SVGAGI (reference sequence). This CDR3 is built from 15 residues.

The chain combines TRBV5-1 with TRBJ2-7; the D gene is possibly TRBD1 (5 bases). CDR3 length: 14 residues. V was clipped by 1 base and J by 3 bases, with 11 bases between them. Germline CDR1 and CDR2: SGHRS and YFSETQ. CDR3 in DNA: TGCGCCAGCAGCTTGAGGTGGGGCGTCTACGAGCAGTACTTC. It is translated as CASSLRWGVYEQYF.

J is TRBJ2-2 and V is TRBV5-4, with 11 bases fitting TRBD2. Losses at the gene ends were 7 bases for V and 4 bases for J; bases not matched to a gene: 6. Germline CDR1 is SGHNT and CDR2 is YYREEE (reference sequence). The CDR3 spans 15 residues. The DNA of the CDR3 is TGTGCCAGCCGACTAGCGGGACCCACCACCGGGGAGCTGTTTTTT. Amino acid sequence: CASRLAGPTTGELFF. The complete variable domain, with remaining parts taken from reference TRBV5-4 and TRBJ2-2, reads ETGVTQSPTHLIKTRGQQVTLRCSSQSGHNTVSWYQQALGQGPQFIFQYYREEENGRGNFPPRFSGLQFPNYSSELNVNALELDDSALYLCASRLAGPTTGELFFGEGSRLTVL.

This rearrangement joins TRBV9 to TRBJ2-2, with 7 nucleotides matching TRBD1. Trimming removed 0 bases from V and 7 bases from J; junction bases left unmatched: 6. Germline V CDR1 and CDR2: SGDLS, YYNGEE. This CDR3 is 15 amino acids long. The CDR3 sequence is CASSVGQGSDGELFF. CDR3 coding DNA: TGTGCCAGCAGCGTAGGACAGGGCTCCGACGGGGAGCTGTTTTTT.

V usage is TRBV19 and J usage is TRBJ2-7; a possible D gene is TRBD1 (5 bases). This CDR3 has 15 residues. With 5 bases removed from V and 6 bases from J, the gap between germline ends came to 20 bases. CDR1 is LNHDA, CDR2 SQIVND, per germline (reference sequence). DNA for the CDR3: TGTGCCAGTAGTTCTCTCCAGAGGCAGGGCGGCGAGCAGTACTTC. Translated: CASSSLQRQGGEQYF.

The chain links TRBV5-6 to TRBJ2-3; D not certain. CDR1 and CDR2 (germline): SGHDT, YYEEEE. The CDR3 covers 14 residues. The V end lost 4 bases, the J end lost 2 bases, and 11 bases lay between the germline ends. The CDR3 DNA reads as TGTGCCAGCAGCGCCCTAGGCCCCACAGATACGCAGTATTTT. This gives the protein CASSALGPTDTQYF. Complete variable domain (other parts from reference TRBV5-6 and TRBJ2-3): DAGVTQSPTHLIKTRGQQVTLRCSPKSGHDTVSWYQQALGQGPQFIFQYYEEEERQRGNFPDRFSGHQFPNYSSELNVNALLLGDSALYLCASSALGPTDTQYFGPGTRLTVL.

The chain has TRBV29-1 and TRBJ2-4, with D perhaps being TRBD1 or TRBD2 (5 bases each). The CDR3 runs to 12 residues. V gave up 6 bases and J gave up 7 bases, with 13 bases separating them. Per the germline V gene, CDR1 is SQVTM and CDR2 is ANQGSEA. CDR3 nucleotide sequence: TGCAGCGTCCTACCGGGACCCAACATTCAGTACTTC. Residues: CSVLPGPNIQYF.

This chain's CDR3 is CASSPPNQETQYF. CDR3 nucleotide sequence: TGTGCCAGCTCACCACCCAACCAAGAGACCCAGTACTTC. The chain combines TRBV18 with TRBJ2-5; no firm D call. From germline, CDR1 is KGHSH and CDR2 LQKENI. This CDR3 comprises 13 residues. Deletions cut 0 bases from V and 0 bases from J, with 2 bases between.

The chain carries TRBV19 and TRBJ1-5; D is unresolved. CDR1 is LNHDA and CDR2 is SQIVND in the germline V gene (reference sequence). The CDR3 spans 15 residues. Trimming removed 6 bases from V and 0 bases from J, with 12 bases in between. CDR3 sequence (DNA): TGTGCCAGTAGATATTCACTGATTAGCAATCAGCCCCAGCATTTT. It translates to CASRYSLISNQPQHF.

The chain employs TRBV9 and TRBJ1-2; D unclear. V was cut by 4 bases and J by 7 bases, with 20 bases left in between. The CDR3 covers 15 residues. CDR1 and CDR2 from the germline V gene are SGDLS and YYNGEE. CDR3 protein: CASSQESVLWSGYTF. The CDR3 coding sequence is TGTGCCAGCAGCCAAGAATCGGTCCTTTGGTCTGGCTACACCTTC.

CDR3 nucleotides: TGTGCCAGCAGTCACCGGGACGCCTTCTCCTACGAGCAGTACTTC. It encodes CASSHRDAFSYEQYF. The chain joins TRBV6-5 to TRBJ2-7, with D perhaps being TRBD1 or TRBD2 (5 bases each). CDR1 is MNHEY and CDR2 is SVGAGI in the germline V gene. Trimming left V 5 bases short and J 0 bases short, with 14 bases between. The CDR3 is made up of 15 amino acids.

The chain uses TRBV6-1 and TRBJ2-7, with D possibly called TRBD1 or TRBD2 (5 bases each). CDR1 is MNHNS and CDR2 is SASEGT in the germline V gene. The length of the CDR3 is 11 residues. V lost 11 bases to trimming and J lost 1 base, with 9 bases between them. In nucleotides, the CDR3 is TGTGCCGCAGGGAGATCCTACGAGCAGTACTTC. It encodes CAAGRSYEQYF.

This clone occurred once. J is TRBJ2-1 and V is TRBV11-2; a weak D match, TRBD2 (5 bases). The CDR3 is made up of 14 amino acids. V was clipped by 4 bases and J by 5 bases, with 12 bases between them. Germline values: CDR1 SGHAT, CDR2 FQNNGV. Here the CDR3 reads CASSSSSPHNEQFF. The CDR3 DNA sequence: TGTGCCAGCAGCTCGTCTAGCCCCCACAATGAGCAGTTCTTC.

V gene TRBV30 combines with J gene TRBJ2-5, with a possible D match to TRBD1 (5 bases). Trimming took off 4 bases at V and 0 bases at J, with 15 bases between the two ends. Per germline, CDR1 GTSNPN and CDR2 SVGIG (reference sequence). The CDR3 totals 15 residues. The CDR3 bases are TGTGCCTGGACTACGGACAATTTCTACCAAGAGACCCAGTACTTC. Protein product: CAWTTDNFYQETQYF.